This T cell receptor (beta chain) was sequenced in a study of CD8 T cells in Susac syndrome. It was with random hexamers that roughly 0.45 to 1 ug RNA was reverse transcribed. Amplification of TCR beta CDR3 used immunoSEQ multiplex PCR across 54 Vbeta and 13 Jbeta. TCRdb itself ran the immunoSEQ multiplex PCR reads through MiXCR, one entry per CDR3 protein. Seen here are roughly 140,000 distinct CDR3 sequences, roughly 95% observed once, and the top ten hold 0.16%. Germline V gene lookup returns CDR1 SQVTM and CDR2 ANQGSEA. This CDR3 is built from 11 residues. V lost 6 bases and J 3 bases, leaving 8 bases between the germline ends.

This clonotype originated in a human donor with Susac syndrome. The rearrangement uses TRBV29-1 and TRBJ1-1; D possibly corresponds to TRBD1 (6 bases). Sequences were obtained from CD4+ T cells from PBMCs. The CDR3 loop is CSVGQHTEAFF. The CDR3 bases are TGCAGCGTAGGACAGCACACTGAAGCTTTCTTT.